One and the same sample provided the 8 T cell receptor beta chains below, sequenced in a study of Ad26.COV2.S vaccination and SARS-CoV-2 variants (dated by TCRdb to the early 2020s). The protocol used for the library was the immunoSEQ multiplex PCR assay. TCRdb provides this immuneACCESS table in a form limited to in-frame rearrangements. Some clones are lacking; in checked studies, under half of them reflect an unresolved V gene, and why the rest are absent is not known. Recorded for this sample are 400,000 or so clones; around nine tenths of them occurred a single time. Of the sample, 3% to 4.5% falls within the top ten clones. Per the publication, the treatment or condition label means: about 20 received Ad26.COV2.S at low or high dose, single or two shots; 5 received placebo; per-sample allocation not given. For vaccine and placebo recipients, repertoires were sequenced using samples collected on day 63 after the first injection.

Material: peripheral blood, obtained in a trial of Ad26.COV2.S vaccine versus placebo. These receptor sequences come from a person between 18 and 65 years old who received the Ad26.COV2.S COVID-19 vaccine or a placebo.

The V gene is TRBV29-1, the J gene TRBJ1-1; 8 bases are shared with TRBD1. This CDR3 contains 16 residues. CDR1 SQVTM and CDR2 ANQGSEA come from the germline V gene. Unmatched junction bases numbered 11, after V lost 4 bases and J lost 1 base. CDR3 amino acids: CSVAGQGAGGNTEAFF. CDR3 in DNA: TGCAGCGTTGCCGGTCAGGGGGCCGGAGGGAACACTGAAGCTTTCTTT.

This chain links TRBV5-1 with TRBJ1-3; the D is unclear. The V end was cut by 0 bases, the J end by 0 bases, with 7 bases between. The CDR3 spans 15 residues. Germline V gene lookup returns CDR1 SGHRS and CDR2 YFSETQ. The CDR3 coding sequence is TGCGCCAGCAGCTTGGGACTCAACTCTGGAAACACCATATATTTT. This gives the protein CASSLGLNSGNTIYF.

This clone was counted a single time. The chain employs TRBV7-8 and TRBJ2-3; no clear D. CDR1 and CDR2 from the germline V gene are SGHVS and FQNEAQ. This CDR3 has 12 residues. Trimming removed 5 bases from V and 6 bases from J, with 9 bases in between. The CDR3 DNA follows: TGTGCCAGCAGCCAAATCTTGGATACGCAGTATTTT. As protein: CASSQILDTQYF.

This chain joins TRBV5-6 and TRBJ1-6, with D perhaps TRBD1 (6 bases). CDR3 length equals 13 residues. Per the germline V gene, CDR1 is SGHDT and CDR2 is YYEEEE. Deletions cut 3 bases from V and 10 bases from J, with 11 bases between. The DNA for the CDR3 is TGTGCCAGCAGCTGGGGGGCTGGATCACCCCTCCACTTT. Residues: CASSWGAGSPLHF.

CDR3 protein: CASRVTGGTEAFF. The CDR3 nucleotides are TGTGCCAGCAGGGTTACCGGCGGCACTGAAGCTTTCTTT. The gene calls are TRBV6-5 and TRBJ1-1, with unresolved D. Looked up from germline, CDR1 is MNHEY and CDR2 is SVGAGI. The CDR3 contains 13 residues. The V end was cut by 6 bases, the J end by 4 bases, with 12 bases between.

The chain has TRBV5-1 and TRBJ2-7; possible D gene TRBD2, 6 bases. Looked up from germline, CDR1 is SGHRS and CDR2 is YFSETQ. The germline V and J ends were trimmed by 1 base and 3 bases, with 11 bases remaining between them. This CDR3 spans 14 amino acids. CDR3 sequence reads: CASSLLAGNYEQYF. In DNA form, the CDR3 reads TGCGCCAGCAGCTTGCTCGCGGGGAACTACGAGCAGTACTTC.

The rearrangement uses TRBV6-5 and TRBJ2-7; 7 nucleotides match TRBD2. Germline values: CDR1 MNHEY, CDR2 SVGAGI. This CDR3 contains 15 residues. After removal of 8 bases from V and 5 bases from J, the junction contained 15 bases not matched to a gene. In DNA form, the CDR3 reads TGTGCCAGCGTACCATGGCTAGCGGAGAATGACGAGCAGTACTTC. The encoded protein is CASVPWLAENDEQYF.

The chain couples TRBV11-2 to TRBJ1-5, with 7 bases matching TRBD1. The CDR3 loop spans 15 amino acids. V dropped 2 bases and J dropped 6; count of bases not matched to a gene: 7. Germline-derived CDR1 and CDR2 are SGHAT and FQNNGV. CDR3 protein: CASSLFDRAAQPQHF. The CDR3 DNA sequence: TGTGCCAGCAGCTTATTTGACAGGGCGGCTCAGCCCCAGCATTTT.